These 5 T cell receptor beta chains were sequenced from one sample in a study of T cells in Graves' hyperthyroidism and ophthalmopathy. RNA transcripts yielded amplified TCR beta CDR3 regions. A set of HTBI primers served as the primers for a first-round RT-PCR of the TCR CDR3. TCRdb processed the multiplex PCR reads anew with MiXCR; each CDR3 protein has one entry. The repertoire holds more than 300,000 distinct CDR3 sequences, with about 18% as singletons. Sequencing was done on a sample of blood. Receptors originate from a woman aged 25 to 39 with Graves' hyperthyroidism that later progressed to Graves' ophthalmopathy.

This clonotype has a handful of counts. The gene calls are TRBV19 and TRBJ2-5, with D perhaps TRBD1 or TRBD2 (5 bases each). Per germline, CDR1 LNHDA and CDR2 SQIVND (reference sequence). Trimming took off 10 bases at V and 0 bases at J, with 15 bases between the two ends. The CDR3 extends over 14 amino acids. The CDR3 DNA reads TGTGCCACCTGTGGGGACCAGTACCAAGAGACCCAGTACTTC. It is translated as CATCGDQYQETQYF.

As DNA, the CDR3 is TGTGCCAGCAGCCAATCCCGGGACAGGGTTTCGGGGACTAATGAAAAACTGTTTTTT. Translating it yields CASSQSRDRVSGTNEKLFF. The rearrangement joins TRBV3-1 to TRBJ1-4; 9 positions match TRBD1. V lost 2 bases to trimming and J lost 2 bases; unmatched junction nucleotides: 12. Per germline, CDR1 LGHDT and CDR2 YNNKEL (reference sequence). This CDR3 is built from 19 residues.

The table lists this clonotype with a few counts. V usage is TRBV4-2 and J usage is TRBJ2-7; 8 bases map to TRBD1. With V trimmed by 4 bases and J by 2 bases, 10 bases remained unmatched. This CDR3 is built from 16 residues. CDR1 and CDR2 from the germline V gene are LGHNA and YNFKEQ. The CDR3 protein is CASSPSPGTGAYEQYF. In DNA, the CDR3 is TGTGCCAGCAGCCCGTCTCCCGGGACAGGTGCCTACGAGCAGTACTTC.

This clonotype was seen ten or more times. The rearrangement joins TRBV20-1 to TRBJ2-7, with D unresolved. This CDR3 has 13 residues. The V gene lost 3 bases and the J gene lost 6 bases, with 15 bases spanning the gap. The germline CDR1 and CDR2 sequences are DFQATT and SNEGSKA (reference sequence). The CDR3 nucleotides read TGCAGTGCTAGCGACGGAATTCTCTCCGAGCAGTACTTC. Amino acid sequence: CSASDGILSEQYF.

The chain is built from TRBV28 and TRBJ1-1; TRBD1 matches 7 bases. The germline gives CDR1 MDHEN, CDR2 SYDVKM. CDR3 size: 15 residues. The J segment lost 1 base and the V segment lost 4 bases, leaving 6 bases of the junction unmatched. CDR3 nucleotide sequence: TGTGCCAGCAGTTCGACGACAGGGTGGAACACTGAAGCTTTCTTT. Translating it yields CASSSTTGWNTEAFF.